The 19 T cell receptor beta chains below were found in one sample sequenced in a study of PD-1 blockade in mismatch repair-deficient tumors. Sequencing used immunoSEQ multiplex PCR; TCRdb keeps in-frame clones, though not all of them. The table includes some 45,000 clones, roughly 82% detected once. The starting material was PBMCs, obtained before pembrolizumab treatment. The receptor source for this set is an adult with mismatch repair-deficient cancer.

This chain joins TRBV27 and TRBJ2-5; D is perhaps TRBD1 (6 bases). The end of the DNA is better explained by TRBJ2-7, so the J call may be wrong. Germline V CDR1 and CDR2: MNHEY, SMNVEV (reference sequence). The CDR3 loop spans 14 amino acids. The DNA of the CDR3 is TGTGCCAGCAGTCGACAGGTACCTACCTACGAGCAGTACTTC. It specifies CASSRQVPTYEQYF.

This clone was found a few times. The chain is built from TRBV6-5 and TRBJ1-5, with a tentative D call TRBD1 (5 bases). Germline V gene data show CDR1 as MNHEY and CDR2 as SVGAGI. The CDR3 consists of 13 residues. With 5 bases removed from V and 5 bases from J, the gap between germline ends came to 10 bases. CDR3 loop: CASSLDRYQPQHF. For the CDR3, the DNA is TGTGCCAGCAGTCTCGACAGATATCAGCCCCAGCATTTT.

The rearrangement joins TRBV2 to TRBJ1-4; the D gene is possibly TRBD1 (5 bases). CDR1 is SNHLY and CDR2 is FYNNEI in the germline V gene. V lost 6 bases and J lost 3, with 11 bases in between. This CDR3 has 14 amino acids. For the CDR3, the DNA is TGTGCCAGCAGACTTGGGACCGCTAATGAAAAACTGTTTTTT. Encoded protein: CASRLGTANEKLFF.

The chain recombines TRBV9 with TRBJ2-1; D not resolved. Trimming took 4 bases from V and 2 from J, leaving 10 bases between them. This CDR3 has 14 amino acids. CDR1 SGDLS and CDR2 YYNGEE come from the germline V gene. This CDR3 reads CASSPQVTYNEQFF. The CDR3 nucleotides read TGTGCCAGCAGCCCGCAGGTCACCTACAATGAGCAGTTCTTC.

The rearrangement uses TRBV29-1 and TRBJ2-5; the D is unclear. The V end was cut by 1 base, the J end by 3 bases, with 12 bases between. The CDR3 contains 14 residues. Germline V gene data show CDR1 as SQVTM and CDR2 as ANQGSEA. The CDR3 sequence: CSVEALDWEETQYF. The CDR3 region has the DNA TGCAGCGTTGAAGCTTTAGACTGGGAAGAGACCCAGTACTTC.

The chain carries TRBV25-1 and TRBJ1-1, with D possibly being TRBD1 (6 bases). The CDR3 length is 15 residues. Per the germline V gene, CDR1 is MGHDK and CDR2 is SYGVNS. V was shortened by 4 bases and J by 3 bases, with 15 bases between the two germline ends. The CDR3 coding sequence is TGTGCCAGCAGTGGAACACAGGGCTCGGACACTGAAGCTTTCTTT. Amino acids: CASSGTQGSDTEAFF.

V gene TRBV27 combines with J gene TRBJ2-1, with D maybe TRBD2 (6 bases). The length of the CDR3 is 16 residues. Trimming took 5 bases from V and 5 from J, leaving 19 bases between them. Germline CDR1 and CDR2: MNHEY and SMNVEV (reference sequence). The CDR3 sequence is CASSRGTGYSHNEQFF. Here the CDR3 DNA reads TGTGCCAGCAGTCGGGGGACGGGGTACTCGCACAATGAGCAGTTCTTC.

V gene TRBV29-1 combines with J gene TRBJ1-2, with 7 bases that match TRBD1. Germline CDR1 is SQVTM and CDR2 is ANQGSEA. This CDR3 has 12 residues. V lost 5 bases and J lost 4; bases outside the gene matches: 4. CDR3 sequence (DNA): TGCAGCGTTACACAGGGGTTCTATGGCTACACCTTC. It is translated as CSVTQGFYGYTF.

The V gene is TRBV5-6, the J gene TRBJ1-1; D is ambiguous. Trimming pared 0 bases from V and 1 base from J, leaving 4 bases between. This CDR3 has 13 residues. CDR1 is SGHDT and CDR2 is YYEEEE in the germline V gene. DNA of the CDR3: TGTGCCAGCAGCTTGGATCCGAACACTGAAGCTTTCTTT. This encodes CASSLDPNTEAFF.

The J gene is TRBJ1-2, the V gene TRBV18; D is ambiguous. Trimming removed 4 bases from V and 4 bases from J, with 10 bases in between. Germline CDR1 and CDR2: KGHSH and LQKENI. CDR3 length equals 13 residues. The DNA for the CDR3 is TGTGCCAGCTCACTAGACAAGATCTATGGCTACACCTTC. This codes for CASSLDKIYGYTF. Using reference TRBV18 and TRBJ1-2 for the parts outside the CDR3, the full variable domain is NAGVMQNPRHLVRRRGQEARLRCSPMKGHSHVYWYRQLPEEGLKFMVYLQKENIIDESGMPKERFSAEFPKEGPSILRIQQVVRGDSAAYFCASSLDKIYGYTFGSGTRLTVV.

The rearrangement links TRBV5-4 to TRBJ2-5, with unresolved D. The V gene's germline CDR1 is SGHNT and CDR2 YYREEE (reference sequence). Between the trimmed V and J ends, which lost 8 bases and 3 bases, there was a span of 2 bases. The CDR3 has 9 amino acids. The CDR3 loop reads CARKETQYF. Here the CDR3 DNA reads TGTGCCAGAAAAGAGACCCAGTACTTC. The whole variable domain, filled in from reference TRBV5-4 and TRBJ2-5, reads ETGVTQSPTHLIKTRGQQVTLRCSSQSGHNTVSWYQQALGQGPQFIFQYYREEENGRGNFPPRFSGLQFPNYSSELNVNALELDDSALYLCARKETQYFGPGTRLLVL.

This sequence joins TRBV5-4 and TRBJ1-4, with no clear D. The germline gives CDR1 SGHNT, CDR2 YYREEE (reference sequence). This CDR3 comprises 15 residues. V was pared by 3 bases and J by 3 bases, with 12 bases between. The CDR3: CASSSQTGPNEKLFF. DNA of the CDR3: TGTGCCAGCAGCTCTCAAACGGGCCCTAATGAAAAACTGTTTTTT.

The table lists this clone with a count of one. This chain links TRBV25-1 with TRBJ1-1; a possible D gene is TRBD1 (6 bases). The CDR3 has 16 amino acids. Germline V gene lookup returns CDR1 MGHDK and CDR2 SYGVNS. The V and J ends lost 2 bases and 3 bases respectively, with 16 bases between them. The CDR3 DNA reads as TGTGCCAGCAGTGAACGCGGGGGCAGGGTTGACACTGAAGCTTTCTTT. As protein: CASSERGGRVDTEAFF. The entire variable domain, with the rest obtained from reference TRBV25-1 and TRBJ1-1, is as follows: EADIYQTPRYLVIGTGKKITLECSQTMGHDKMYWYQQDPGMELHLIHYSYGVNSTEKGDLSSESTVSRIRTEHFPLTLESARPSHTSQYLCASSERGGRVDTEAFFGQGTRLTVV.

The chain couples TRBV27 to TRBJ2-6; 11 positions match TRBD1. Germline-derived CDR1 and CDR2 are MNHEY and SMNVEV (reference sequence). The CDR3 extends over 18 amino acids. Unmatched junction bases numbered 9, after V lost 5 bases and J lost 3 bases. The CDR3 is CASSLPGQGVGGANVLTF. The CDR3, as DNA: TGTGCCAGCAGTCTTCCGGGACAGGGGGTAGGTGGGGCCAACGTCCTGACTTTC.

The table lists this clone with a few counts. The V gene is TRBV10-3, the J gene TRBJ2-7; TRBD2 aligns across 10 bases. This CDR3 has 15 residues. Unmatched junction bases numbered 3, after V lost 4 bases and J lost 0 bases. The germline V gene has CDR1 ENHRY and CDR2 SYGVKD. The CDR3 region is CAISAASGSSYEQYF. DNA of the CDR3: TGTGCCATCAGTGCGGCTAGCGGGAGCTCCTACGAGCAGTACTTC.

In regard to this clone: A much larger clonotype is one base distant, so this may be a read error. The chain couples TRBV27 to TRBJ1-3; D ambiguous. Trimming removed 5 bases from V and 8 bases from J, with 10 bases in between. Germline CDR1 MNHEY, CDR2 SMNVEV (reference sequence). This CDR3 is 12 amino acids long. CDR3 in DNA: TGTGCCAGCAGTCCTGAAGGAGACACCATATATTTT. Amino acid sequence: CASSPEGDTIYF.

The chain combines TRBV9 with TRBJ2-7, with 7 bases fitting TRBD2. CDR1 SGDLS and CDR2 YYNGEE come from the germline V gene. J lost 2 bases, V lost 2 bases, and 4 bases had no gene match. This CDR3 spans 14 amino acids. The chain's CDR3 is CASSVGGNTYEQYF. The CDR3 DNA reads TGTGCCAGCAGCGTGGGGGGGAACACCTACGAGCAGTACTTC.

The chain couples TRBV7-9 to TRBJ2-3; D uncertain. Trimming left V 5 bases short and J 3 bases short, with 15 bases between. The CDR3 totals 15 residues. Germline CDR1 and CDR2: SEHNR and FQNEAQ (reference sequence). CDR3 DNA sequence: TGTGCCAGCAGCCAAGAGCTCCTAGAAACAGATACGCAGTATTTT. It translates to CASSQELLETDTQYF.

This clone appeared a few times. Mismatch with germline at one junction end may stem from a read error. The chain has TRBV14 and TRBJ2-7; 7 bases match TRBD2. The CDR3 is 13 amino acids. CDR1 is SGHDN, CDR2 FVKESK, per germline. CDR3 in DNA: TGTGCCAGCAGCCAAGGGGGGGAGGGCGAGGATCCCTTC. Translating gives CASSQGGEGEDPF. The complete variable domain, with remaining parts taken from reference TRBV14 and TRBJ2-7, reads EAGVTQFPSHSVIEKGQTVTLRCDPISGHDNLYWYRRVMGKEIKFLLHFVKESKQDESGMPNNRFLAERTGGTYSTLKVQPAELEDSGVYFCASSQGGEGEDPFGPGTRLTVT.